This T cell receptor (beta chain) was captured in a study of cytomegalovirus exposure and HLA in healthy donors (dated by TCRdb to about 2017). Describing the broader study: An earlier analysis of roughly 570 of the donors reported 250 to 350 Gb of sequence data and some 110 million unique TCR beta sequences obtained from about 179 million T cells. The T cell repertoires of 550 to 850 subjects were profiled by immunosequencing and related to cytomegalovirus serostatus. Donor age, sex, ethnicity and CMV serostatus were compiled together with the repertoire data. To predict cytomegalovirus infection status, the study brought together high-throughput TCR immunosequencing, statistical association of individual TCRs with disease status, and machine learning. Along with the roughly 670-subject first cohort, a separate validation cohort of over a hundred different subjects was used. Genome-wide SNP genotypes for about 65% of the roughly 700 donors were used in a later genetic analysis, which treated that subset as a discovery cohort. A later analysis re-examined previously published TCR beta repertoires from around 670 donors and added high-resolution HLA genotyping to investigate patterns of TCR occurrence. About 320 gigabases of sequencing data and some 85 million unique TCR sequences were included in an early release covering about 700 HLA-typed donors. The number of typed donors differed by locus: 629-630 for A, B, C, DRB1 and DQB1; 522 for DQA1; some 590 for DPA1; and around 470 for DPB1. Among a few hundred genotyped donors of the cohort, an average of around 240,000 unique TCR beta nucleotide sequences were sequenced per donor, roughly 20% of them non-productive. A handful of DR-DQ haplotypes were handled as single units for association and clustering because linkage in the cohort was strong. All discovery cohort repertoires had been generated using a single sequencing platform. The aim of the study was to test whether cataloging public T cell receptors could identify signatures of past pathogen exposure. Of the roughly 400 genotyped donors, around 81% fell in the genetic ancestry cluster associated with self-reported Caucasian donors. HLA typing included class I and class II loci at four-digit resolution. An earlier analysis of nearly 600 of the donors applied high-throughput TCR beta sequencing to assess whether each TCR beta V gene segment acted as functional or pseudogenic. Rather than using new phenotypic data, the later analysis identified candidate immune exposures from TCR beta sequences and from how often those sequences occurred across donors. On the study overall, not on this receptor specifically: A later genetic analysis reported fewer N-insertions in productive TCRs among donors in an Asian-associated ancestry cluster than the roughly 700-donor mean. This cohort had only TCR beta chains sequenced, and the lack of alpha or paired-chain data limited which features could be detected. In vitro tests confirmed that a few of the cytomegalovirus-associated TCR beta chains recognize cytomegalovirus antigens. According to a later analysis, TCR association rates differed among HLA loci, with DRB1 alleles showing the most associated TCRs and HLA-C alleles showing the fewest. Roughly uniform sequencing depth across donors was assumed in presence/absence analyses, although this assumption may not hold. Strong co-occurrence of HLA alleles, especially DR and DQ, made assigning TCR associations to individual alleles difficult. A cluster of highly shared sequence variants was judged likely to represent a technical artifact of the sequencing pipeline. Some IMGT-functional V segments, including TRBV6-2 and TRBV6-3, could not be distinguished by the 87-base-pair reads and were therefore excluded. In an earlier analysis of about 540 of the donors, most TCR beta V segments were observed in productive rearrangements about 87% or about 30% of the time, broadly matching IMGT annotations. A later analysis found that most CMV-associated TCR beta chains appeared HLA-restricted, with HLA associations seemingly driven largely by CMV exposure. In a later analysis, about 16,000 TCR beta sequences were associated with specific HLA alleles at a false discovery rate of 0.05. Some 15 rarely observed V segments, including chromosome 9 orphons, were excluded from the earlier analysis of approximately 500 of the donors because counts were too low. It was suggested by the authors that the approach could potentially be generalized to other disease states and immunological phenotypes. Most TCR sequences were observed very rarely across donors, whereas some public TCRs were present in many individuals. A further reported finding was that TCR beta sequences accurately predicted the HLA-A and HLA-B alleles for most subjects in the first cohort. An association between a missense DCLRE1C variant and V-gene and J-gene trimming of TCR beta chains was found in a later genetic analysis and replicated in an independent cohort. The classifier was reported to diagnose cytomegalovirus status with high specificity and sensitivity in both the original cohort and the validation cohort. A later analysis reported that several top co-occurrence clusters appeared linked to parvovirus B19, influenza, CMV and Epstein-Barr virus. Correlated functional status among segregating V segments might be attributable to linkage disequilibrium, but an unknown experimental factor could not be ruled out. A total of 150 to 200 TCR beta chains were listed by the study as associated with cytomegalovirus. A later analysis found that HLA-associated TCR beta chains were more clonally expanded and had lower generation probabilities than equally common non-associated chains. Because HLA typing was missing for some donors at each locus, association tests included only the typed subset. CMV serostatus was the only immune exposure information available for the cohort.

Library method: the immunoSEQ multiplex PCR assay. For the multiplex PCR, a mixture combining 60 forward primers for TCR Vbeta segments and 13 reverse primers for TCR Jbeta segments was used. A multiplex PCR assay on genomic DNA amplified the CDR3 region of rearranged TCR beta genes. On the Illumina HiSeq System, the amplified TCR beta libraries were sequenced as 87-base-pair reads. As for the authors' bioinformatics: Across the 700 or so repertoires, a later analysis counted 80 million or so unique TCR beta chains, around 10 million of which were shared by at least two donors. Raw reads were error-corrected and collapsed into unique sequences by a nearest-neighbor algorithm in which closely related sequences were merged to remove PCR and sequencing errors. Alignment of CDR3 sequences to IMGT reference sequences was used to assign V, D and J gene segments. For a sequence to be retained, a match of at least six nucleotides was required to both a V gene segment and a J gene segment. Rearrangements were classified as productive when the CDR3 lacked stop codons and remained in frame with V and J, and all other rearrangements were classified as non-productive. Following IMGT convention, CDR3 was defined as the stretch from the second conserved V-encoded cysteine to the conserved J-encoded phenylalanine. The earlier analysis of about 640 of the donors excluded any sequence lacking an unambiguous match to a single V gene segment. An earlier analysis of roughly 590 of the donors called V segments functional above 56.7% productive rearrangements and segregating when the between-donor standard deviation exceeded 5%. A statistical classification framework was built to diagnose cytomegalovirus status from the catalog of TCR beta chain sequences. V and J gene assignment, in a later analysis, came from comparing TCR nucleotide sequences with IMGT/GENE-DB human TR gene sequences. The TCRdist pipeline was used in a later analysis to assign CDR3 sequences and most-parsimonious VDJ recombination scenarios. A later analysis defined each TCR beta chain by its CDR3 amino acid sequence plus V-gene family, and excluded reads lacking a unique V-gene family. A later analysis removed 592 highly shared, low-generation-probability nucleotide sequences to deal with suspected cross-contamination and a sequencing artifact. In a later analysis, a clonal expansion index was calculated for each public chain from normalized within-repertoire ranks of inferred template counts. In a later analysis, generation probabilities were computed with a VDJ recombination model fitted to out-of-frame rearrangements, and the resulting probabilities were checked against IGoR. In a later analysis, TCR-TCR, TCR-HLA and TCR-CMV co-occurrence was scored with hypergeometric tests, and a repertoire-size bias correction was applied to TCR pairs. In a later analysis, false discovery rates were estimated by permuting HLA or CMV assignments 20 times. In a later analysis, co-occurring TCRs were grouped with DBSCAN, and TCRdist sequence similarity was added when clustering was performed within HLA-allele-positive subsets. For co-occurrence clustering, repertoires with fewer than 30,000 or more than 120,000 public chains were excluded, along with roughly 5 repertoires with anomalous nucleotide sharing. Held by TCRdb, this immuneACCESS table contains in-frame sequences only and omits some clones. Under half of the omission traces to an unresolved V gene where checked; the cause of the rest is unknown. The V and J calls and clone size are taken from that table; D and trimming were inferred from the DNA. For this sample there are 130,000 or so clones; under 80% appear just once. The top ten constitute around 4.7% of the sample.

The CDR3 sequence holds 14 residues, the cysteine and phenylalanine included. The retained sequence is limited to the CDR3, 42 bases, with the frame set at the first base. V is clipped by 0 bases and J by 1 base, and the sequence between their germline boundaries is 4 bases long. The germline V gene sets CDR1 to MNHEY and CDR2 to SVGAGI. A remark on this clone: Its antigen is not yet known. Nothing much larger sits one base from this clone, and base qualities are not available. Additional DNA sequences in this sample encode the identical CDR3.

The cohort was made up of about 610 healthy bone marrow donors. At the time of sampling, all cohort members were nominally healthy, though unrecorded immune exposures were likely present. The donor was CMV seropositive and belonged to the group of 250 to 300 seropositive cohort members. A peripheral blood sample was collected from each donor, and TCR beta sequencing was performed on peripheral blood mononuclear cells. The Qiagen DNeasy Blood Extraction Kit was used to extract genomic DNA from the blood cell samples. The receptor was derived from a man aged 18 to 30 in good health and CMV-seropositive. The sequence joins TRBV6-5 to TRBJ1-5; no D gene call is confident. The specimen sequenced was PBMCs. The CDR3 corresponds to CASSYSRSNQPQHF. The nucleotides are TGTGCCAGCAGTTACTCGCGGAGCAATCAGCCCCAGCATTTT.